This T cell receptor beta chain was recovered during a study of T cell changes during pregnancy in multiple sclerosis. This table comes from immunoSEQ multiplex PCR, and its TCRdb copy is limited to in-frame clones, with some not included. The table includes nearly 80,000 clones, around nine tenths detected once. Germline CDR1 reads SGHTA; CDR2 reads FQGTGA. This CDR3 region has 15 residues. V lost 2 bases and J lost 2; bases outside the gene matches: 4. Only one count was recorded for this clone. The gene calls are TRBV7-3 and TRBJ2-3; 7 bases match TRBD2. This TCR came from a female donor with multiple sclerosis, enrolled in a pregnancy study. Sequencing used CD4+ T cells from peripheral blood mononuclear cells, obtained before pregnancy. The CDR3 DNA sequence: TGTGCCAGCAGCTTAGTGGGAGGGCCCACAGATACGCAGTATTTT. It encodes CASSLVGGPTDTQYF.